What follows is one T cell receptor (beta chain) and its context. The antigen is undetermined. 13 Jbeta primers and 60 Vbeta primers were used for the PCR. Clones were read by immunoSEQ multiplex PCR, and TCRdb kept only the in-frame ones, dropping some. Among 150,000 or so clones, approximately 70% were seen once, and the ten largest hold 7% to 7.5%. This entry is derived from a study of cytomegalovirus exposure and HLA in healthy donors. Study-level results: Within an earlier analysis, most TCR beta V segments proved productive either about 87% or about 30% of the time. Rarity held for most TCR sequences, but there were some public TCRs that occurred in many donors. The likely explanation for a cluster of highly shared sequence variants was sequencing artifact. Specific recognition of CMV antigens was confirmed in vitro for a few chains (all CMV-associated).

J was trimmed by 4 bases and V by 5 bases; bases with no gene match: 8. The V gene's germline CDR1 is PRHDT and CDR2 FYEKMQ (reference sequence). The CDR3 loop spans 16 amino acids. The sample was PBMCs. The receptor's source is a man aged 35 to 55 in good health and CMV-seropositive. The chain joins TRBV13 to TRBJ1-6; 7 positions match TRBD1. The CDR3 spells CASSAQGWPYNSPLHF. CDR3 DNA: TGTGCCAGCAGCGCACAGGGGTGGCCTTATAATTCACCCCTCCACTTT.